The source of this TCR beta chain is a study of Ad26.COV2.S vaccination and SARS-CoV-2 variants. V was pared by 0 bases and J by 0 bases, with 11 bases between. CDR3 size: 16 residues. CDR1 LNHNV and CDR2 YYDKDF come from the germline V gene (reference sequence). Treatment of the sample: around 19 received Ad26.COV2.S at low or high dose, single or two shots; about 5 received placebo; per-sample allocation not given. Sampling occurred on day 63 after the first vaccine or placebo injection. This clone has only a few counts. TCRdb's table, derived via immunoSEQ multiplex PCR, lists solely in-frame clones and lacks some. The table lists around 450,000 clones, nearly 90% of them singletons.

Source: peripheral blood, taken in a trial of Ad26.COV2.S vaccine versus placebo. The sequence was obtained from a person between 18 and 65 years old who received the Ad26.COV2.S COVID-19 vaccine or a placebo. The V gene is TRBV15, the J gene TRBJ1-1; no reliable D call. The CDR3 protein is CATSRDTPPLNTEAFF. The CDR3 nucleotides read TGTGCCACCAGCAGAGATACCCCCCCCCTGAACACTGAAGCTTTCTTT.